This T cell receptor beta chain was captured in a study of CD8+CD57+ T cells in acquired aplastic anemia. Investigators profiled TCR beta VDJ and CDR3 from genomic DNA template. TCRdb itself ran the reads through MiXCR, one entry per CDR3 protein. The table shows 65,000 or so distinct CDR3 sequences, with over 45% occurring only once. CDR1 is SGHAT and CDR2 is FQNNGV in the germline V gene. The germline V and J ends were trimmed by 0 bases and 5 bases, with 17 bases remaining between them. The CDR3 is made up of 17 amino acids. The J gene is TRBJ1-5, the V gene TRBV11-2; D uncertain. This TCR was sampled from a human donor in good health, serving as a control. The sample was sorted CD4+, CD8+, or CD8+CD57+ T cells (not recorded which) from PBMCs. The CDR3 loop reads CASSLDLSQMIDQPQHF. DNA for the CDR3: TGTGCCAGCAGCTTAGATCTCTCCCAAATGATAGATCAGCCCCAGCATTTT.